This is a list of T cell receptor beta chains from one sample in a study of vaccination and CD4 T cells after COVID-19. These receptors are not linked to any known antigen. Each CDR3 protein is one row after TCRdb ran MiXCR on the PCR reads. The sample contains about 6,900 distinct CDR3 sequences, over 20% of which appear only once. The sequenced material came from CD4+ T cells from blood, cultured in vitro. These receptors were obtained from a human donor in good health. Both conserved end residues are part of each CDR3. The order of the fields is D gene, J gene, V gene, clone size, CDR3 protein, CDR3 DNA. D genes are given only for firm matches. Only part of the rows carry a size: once, few, many, or a class if the clone is expanded.

d_gene: TRBD2
j_gene: TRBJ2-5
v_gene: TRBV20-1
abundance: .
CDR3aa: CSAVSGGNIETQYF
CDR3nt: TGCAGTGCCGTATCCGGGGGGAATATAGAGACCCAGTACTTC

d_gene: TRBD2
j_gene: TRBJ2-5
v_gene: TRBV20-1
abundance: .
CDR3aa: CSAPPLAGGQETQYF
CDR3nt: TGCAGTGCTCCCCCGCTAGCGGGGGGGCAAGAGACCCAGTACTTC

d_gene: .
j_gene: TRBJ1-1
v_gene: TRBV6-1
abundance: .
CDR3aa: CASSNRYTEAFF
CDR3nt: TGTGCCAGCAGTAACAGATACACTGAAGCTTTCTTT

d_gene: TRBD2
j_gene: TRBJ2-1
v_gene: TRBV20-1
abundance: .
CDR3aa: CSATLAGGPPFF
CDR3nt: TGCAGTGCTACCCTAGCGGGGGGGCCACCGTTCTTC

d_gene: .
j_gene: TRBJ2-7
v_gene: TRBV15
abundance: .
CDR3aa: CATSRDLGDEQYF
CDR3nt: TGTGCCACCAGCAGAGATCTTGGAGACGAGCAGTACTTC

d_gene: TRBD2
j_gene: TRBJ2-3
v_gene: TRBV6-4
abundance: few
CDR3aa: CASSDSRGGTDTQYF
CDR3nt: TGTGCCAGCAGTGACTCGCGGGGGGGCACAGATACGCAGTATTTT

d_gene: .
j_gene: TRBJ1-1
v_gene: TRBV10-3
abundance: .
CDR3aa: CAIRDSNRGTNTEAFF
CDR3nt: TGTGCCATCAGAGATTCTAATCGGGGGACGAACACTGAAGCTTTCTTT

d_gene: TRBD1
j_gene: TRBJ2-2
v_gene: TRBV24-1
abundance: few
CDR3aa: CATSDWSTGTAGELFF
CDR3nt: TGTGCCACCAGTGATTGGTCGACAGGGACGGCCGGGGAGCTGTTTTTT

d_gene: .
j_gene: TRBJ2-3
v_gene: TRBV20-1
abundance: .
CDR3aa: CSARALRTDTQYF
CDR3nt: TGCAGTGCTAGAGCCCTTCGAACAGATACGCAGTATTTT

d_gene: .
j_gene: TRBJ1-5
v_gene: TRBV5-1
abundance: .
CDR3aa: CASSLEGDLHQPQHF
CDR3nt: TGCGCCAGCAGCTTGGAAGGGGACCTCCATCAGCCCCAGCATTTT

d_gene: .
j_gene: TRBJ1-1
v_gene: TRBV6-1
abundance: few
CDR3aa: CASSPWEGNTEAFF
CDR3nt: TGTGCCAGCAGCCCCTGGGAGGGGAACACTGAAGCTTTCTTT

d_gene: .
j_gene: TRBJ1-3
v_gene: TRBV7-6
abundance: few
CDR3aa: CASSLTWDSGNTIYF
CDR3nt: TGTGCCAGCAGCTTGACATGGGACTCTGGAAACACCATATATTTT

d_gene: .
j_gene: TRBJ2-7
v_gene: TRBV12-3/TRBV12-4
abundance: few
CDR3aa: CASSLGRGQTYEQYF
CDR3nt: TGTGCCAGCAGTTTAGGGCGGGGGCAGACCTACGAGCAGTACTTC

d_gene: .
j_gene: TRBJ1-2
v_gene: TRBV20-1
abundance: few
CDR3aa: CSATTRGRENGYTF
CDR3nt: TGCAGTGCTACCACTCGGGGCAGGGAGAATGGCTACACCTTC

d_gene: .
j_gene: TRBJ1-5
v_gene: TRBV12-3/TRBV12-4
abundance: .
CDR3aa: CASTLGRINQPQHF
CDR3nt: TGTGCCAGCACCTTAGGACGGATCAATCAGCCCCAGCATTTT

d_gene: .
j_gene: TRBJ1-5
v_gene: TRBV5-6
abundance: .
CDR3aa: CASSRTTLTNQPQHF
CDR3nt: TGTGCCAGCAGCCGGACAACGCTCACCAATCAGCCCCAGCATTTT

d_gene: .
j_gene: TRBJ2-6
v_gene: TRBV21-1
abundance: .
CDR3aa: CASSKGGAGANVLTF
CDR3nt: TGTGCCAGCAGCAAAGGGGGCGCTGGGGCCAACGTCCTGACTTTC

d_gene: TRBD1
j_gene: TRBJ2-5
v_gene: TRBV12-3/TRBV12-4
abundance: once
CDR3aa: CASSPRTGSGQETQYF
CDR3nt: TGTGCCAGCAGTCCTAGGACAGGGTCGGGCCAAGAGACCCAGTACTTC

d_gene: .
j_gene: TRBJ2-5
v_gene: TRBV30
abundance: .
CDR3aa: CAWGNLGGAGETQYF
CDR3nt: TGTGCCTGGGGTAACCTAGGCGGAGCCGGGGAGACCCAGTACTTC

d_gene: .
j_gene: TRBJ1-2
v_gene: TRBV2
abundance: few
CDR3aa: CASSPTGMSTYGYTF
CDR3nt: TGTGCCAGCAGTCCGACAGGAATGAGCACCTATGGCTACACCTTC

d_gene: .
j_gene: TRBJ1-5
v_gene: TRBV12-3/TRBV12-4
abundance: .
CDR3aa: CASGTTRGQPQHF
CDR3nt: TGTGCCAGCGGGACTACTAGAGGGCAGCCCCAGCATTTT

d_gene: .
j_gene: TRBJ2-7
v_gene: TRBV2
abundance: few
CDR3aa: CASRLGPYEQYF
CDR3nt: TGTGCCAGCAGGTTGGGACCCTACGAGCAGTACTTC

d_gene: TRBD1
j_gene: TRBJ1-1
v_gene: TRBV27
abundance: few
CDR3aa: CASCTGGANTEAFF
CDR3nt: TGTGCCAGCTGTACAGGGGGGGCGAACACTGAAGCTTTCTTT

d_gene: .
j_gene: TRBJ1-2
v_gene: TRBV15
abundance: medium-sized
CDR3aa: CATSRALRTAANYGYTF
CDR3nt: TGTGCCACCAGCAGAGCACTCAGGACGGCAGCTAACTATGGCTACACCTTC

d_gene: .
j_gene: TRBJ2-5
v_gene: TRBV7-8
abundance: medium-sized
CDR3aa: CASSLAQKETQYF
CDR3nt: TGTGCCAGCAGCTTAGCGCAGAAAGAGACCCAGTACTTC

d_gene: TRBD1
j_gene: TRBJ1-1
v_gene: TRBV10-3
abundance: few
CDR3aa: CAISLGTDTEAFF
CDR3nt: TGTGCCATCAGCCTTGGGACAGACACTGAAGCTTTCTTT

d_gene: TRBD2
j_gene: TRBJ2-3
v_gene: TRBV7-6
abundance: once
CDR3aa: CASSQRWGGGDTQYF
CDR3nt: TGTGCCAGCAGCCAACGGTGGGGCGGGGGTGATACGCAGTATTTT

d_gene: .
j_gene: TRBJ1-2
v_gene: TRBV6-1
abundance: few
CDR3aa: CASSQDGNYGYTF
CDR3nt: TGTGCCAGCAGCCAGGACGGGAATTATGGCTACACCTTC

d_gene: .
j_gene: TRBJ1-6
v_gene: TRBV6-5
abundance: few
CDR3aa: CASSYQTKTNSPLHF
CDR3nt: TGTGCCAGCAGTTACCAGACAAAAACTAATTCACCCCTCCACTTT

d_gene: TRBD2
j_gene: TRBJ2-1
v_gene: TRBV7-3
abundance: .
CDR3aa: CASSPLGLAGGRNEQFF
CDR3nt: TGTGCCAGCAGCCCCTTAGGACTAGCGGGGGGTAGAAATGAGCAGTTCTTC

d_gene: .
j_gene: TRBJ1-2
v_gene: TRBV19
abundance: few
CDR3aa: CASSPLEVYAGYTF
CDR3nt: TGTGCCAGTTCCCCCCTCGAGGTGTACGCTGGCTACACCTTC

d_gene: TRBD1
j_gene: TRBJ2-3
v_gene: TRBV10-1
abundance: .
CDR3aa: CASSEGQGRRQDTQYF
CDR3nt: TGCGCCAGCAGTGAAGGACAGGGCCGACGACAGGATACGCAGTATTTT

d_gene: .
j_gene: TRBJ2-7
v_gene: TRBV11-3
abundance: few
CDR3aa: CASSISSAAYEQYF
CDR3nt: TGTGCCAGCAGCATTTCTAGCGCCGCCTACGAGCAGTACTTC

d_gene: TRBD1
j_gene: TRBJ1-6
v_gene: TRBV5-6
abundance: .
CDR3aa: CASSSGQGYYSPLHF
CDR3nt: TGTGCCAGCAGCTCCGGACAGGGGTATTATTCACCCCTCCACTTT

d_gene: .
j_gene: TRBJ2-7
v_gene: TRBV5-1
abundance: once
CDR3aa: CASSSTRGDGEQYF
CDR3nt: TGCGCCAGCAGCTCGACCCGGGGTGATGGCGAGCAGTACTTC

d_gene: TRBD2
j_gene: TRBJ2-3
v_gene: TRBV4-2
abundance: .
CDR3aa: CASSQERGGPDTQYF
CDR3nt: TGTGCCAGCAGCCAAGAGCGGGGGGGCCCAGATACGCAGTATTTT

d_gene: .
j_gene: TRBJ2-3
v_gene: TRBV9
abundance: .
CDR3aa: CASSAEGDTQYF
CDR3nt: TGTGCCAGCAGCGCTGAGGGAGATACGCAGTATTTT

d_gene: .
j_gene: TRBJ2-2
v_gene: TRBV9
abundance: few
CDR3aa: CASSVVRGLTAGELFF
CDR3nt: TGTGCCAGCAGCGTAGTTAGGGGTCTGACGGCCGGGGAGCTGTTTTTT

d_gene: TRBD2
j_gene: TRBJ2-5
v_gene: TRBV20-1
abundance: .
CDR3aa: CSARDLGGGGQETQYF
CDR3nt: TGCAGTGCTAGAGATCTCGGCGGGGGGGGACAAGAGACCCAGTACTTC

d_gene: TRBD2
j_gene: TRBJ2-3
v_gene: TRBV24-1
abundance: medium-sized
CDR3aa: CATSRGGSTDTQYF
CDR3nt: TGTGCCACCAGCCGGGGGGGCAGCACAGATACGCAGTATTTT

d_gene: .
j_gene: TRBJ1-2
v_gene: TRBV4-1
abundance: .
CDR3aa: CASSQKLDYGYTF
CDR3nt: TGCGCCAGCAGCCAAAAGTTAGACTATGGCTACACCTTC

d_gene: .
j_gene: TRBJ1-2
v_gene: TRBV6-5
abundance: .
CDR3aa: CASSYPSGGSYGYTF
CDR3nt: TGTGCCAGCAGTTATCCTTCAGGAGGTTCCTATGGCTACACCTTC

d_gene: .
j_gene: TRBJ1-1
v_gene: TRBV20-1
abundance: few
CDR3aa: CSARETTQFFEAFF
CDR3nt: TGCAGTGCTAGAGAGACGACTCAGTTTTTTGAAGCTTTCTTT

d_gene: .
j_gene: TRBJ2-7
v_gene: TRBV6-5
abundance: few
CDR3aa: CASSYDGGRFEQYF
CDR3nt: TGTGCCAGCAGTTATGACGGGGGCCGATTCGAGCAGTACTTC

d_gene: .
j_gene: TRBJ2-5
v_gene: TRBV5-1
abundance: .
CDR3aa: CASSPQRTEETQYF
CDR3nt: TGCGCCAGCAGCCCCCAGAGAACTGAAGAGACCCAGTACTTC

d_gene: .
j_gene: TRBJ2-2
v_gene: TRBV12-3/TRBV12-4
abundance: .
CDR3aa: CASSLNVGVSGELFF
CDR3nt: TGTGCCAGCAGTTTAAACGTAGGGGTGAGCGGGGAGCTGTTTTTT

d_gene: TRBD2
j_gene: TRBJ2-5
v_gene: TRBV7-6
abundance: .
CDR3aa: CASSSGTSGGVFQETQYF
CDR3nt: TGTGCCAGCAGTAGCGGGACTAGCGGGGGGGTATTCCAAGAGACCCAGTACTTC

d_gene: .
j_gene: TRBJ1-2
v_gene: TRBV19
abundance: few
CDR3aa: CASTNTDTYGYTF
CDR3nt: TGTGCCAGTACCAACACGGACACCTATGGCTACACCTTC

d_gene: TRBD1
j_gene: TRBJ2-7
v_gene: TRBV4-3
abundance: .
CDR3aa: CASSPRTGREQYF
CDR3nt: TGCGCCAGCAGCCCCCGGACAGGGCGCGAGCAGTACTTC

d_gene: TRBD1
j_gene: TRBJ1-1
v_gene: TRBV5-1
abundance: few
CDR3aa: CASTLDRGMNTEAFF
CDR3nt: TGCGCCAGCACGCTAGACAGGGGGATGAACACTGAAGCTTTCTTT

d_gene: .
j_gene: TRBJ1-1
v_gene: TRBV6-5
abundance: .
CDR3aa: CASSSPGGVTEAFF
CDR3nt: TGTGCCAGCAGTTCCCCGGGAGGGGTGACTGAAGCTTTCTTT

d_gene: .
j_gene: TRBJ2-7
v_gene: TRBV27
abundance: .
CDR3aa: CASSTYPTNREQYF
CDR3nt: TGTGCCAGCAGCACCTACCCGACTAACAGGGAGCAGTACTTC

d_gene: TRBD1
j_gene: TRBJ1-2
v_gene: TRBV2
abundance: .
CDR3aa: CAGLGQGLFDYGYTF
CDR3nt: TGTGCCGGACTAGGACAGGGGCTTTTTGACTATGGCTACACCTTC

d_gene: TRBD1
j_gene: TRBJ1-4
v_gene: TRBV20-1
abundance: .
CDR3aa: CSASRDRNDEKLFF
CDR3nt: TGCAGTGCTAGTAGGGACAGAAATGATGAAAAACTGTTTTTT

d_gene: .
j_gene: TRBJ1-5
v_gene: TRBV27
abundance: .
CDR3aa: CASSFGAGSNQPQHF
CDR3nt: TGTGCCAGCAGTTTCGGGGCGGGCAGCAATCAGCCCCAGCATTTT

d_gene: TRBD2
j_gene: TRBJ2-3
v_gene: TRBV20-1
abundance: .
CDR3aa: CSATGTSGGTDTQYF
CDR3nt: TGCAGTGCTACCGGGACTAGCGGGGGAACAGATACGCAGTATTTT

d_gene: .
j_gene: TRBJ1-6
v_gene: TRBV6-4
abundance: medium-sized
CDR3aa: CASSDSSGADNSPLHF
CDR3nt: TGTGCCAGCAGTGACTCCTCGGGGGCCGATAATTCACCCCTCCACTTT